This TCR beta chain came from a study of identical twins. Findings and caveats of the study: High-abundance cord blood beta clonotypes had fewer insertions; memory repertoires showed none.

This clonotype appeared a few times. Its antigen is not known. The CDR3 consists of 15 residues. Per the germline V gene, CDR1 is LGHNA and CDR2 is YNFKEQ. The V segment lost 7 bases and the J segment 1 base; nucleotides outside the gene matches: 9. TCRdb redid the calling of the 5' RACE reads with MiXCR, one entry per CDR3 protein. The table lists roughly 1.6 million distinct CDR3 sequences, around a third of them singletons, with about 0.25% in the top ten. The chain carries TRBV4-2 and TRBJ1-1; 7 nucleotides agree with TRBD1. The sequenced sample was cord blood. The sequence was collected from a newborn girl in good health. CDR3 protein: CASNRPGTANTEAFF. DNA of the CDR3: TGTGCCAGCAACCGTCCCGGGACAGCGAACACTGAAGCTTTCTTT.